The next 21 T cell receptor beta chains were all read from a single sample in a study of cytotoxic CD8 clonotypes in ibrutinib-treated CLL. Clones were sequenced by immunoSEQ multiplex PCR, and TCRdb holds only the in-frame ones, with some missing. The sample shows hundreds of thousands of clones, 60% to 75% of them seen only once. Sequencing was performed on PBMCs, taken after 24 months of ibrutinib treatment. Receptors were obtained from a human donor with chronic lymphocytic leukemia.

The rearrangement joins TRBV7-9 to TRBJ2-1; 7 bases map to TRBD1. V lost 4 bases, J lost 8 bases, and 14 bases stayed unmatched. The CDR3 sequence is 16 residues long. CDR1 and CDR2 from the germline V gene are SEHNR and FQNEAQ (reference sequence). The CDR3 loop reads CASSYLDRSEGDEQFF. DNA for the CDR3: TGTGCCAGCAGCTACTTGGACAGGTCCGAGGGCGATGAGCAGTTCTTC. The full variable domain, with the rest looked up from reference TRBV7-9 and TRBJ2-1, is DTGVSQNPRHKITKRGQNVTFRCDPISEHNRLYWYRQTLGQGPEFLTYFQNEAQLEKSRLLSDRFSAERPKGSFSTLEIQRTEQGDSAMYLCASSYLDRSEGDEQFFGPGTRLTVL.

The genes are TRBV5-1 and TRBJ2-1, with no clear D. The V gene lost 4 bases and the J gene lost 0 bases, with 14 bases spanning the gap. The CDR3 contains 16 residues. From germline, CDR1 is SGHRS and CDR2 YFSETQ. CDR3 DNA: TGCGCCAGCAGCATTAATACCGTAAGCTCCTACAATGAGCAGTTCTTC. Encoded protein: CASSINTVSSYNEQFF.

CDR3 coding DNA: TGCGCCAGCAGCCAAGGACGGACAGGGGGTAAGACGAACACAGATACGCAGTATTTT. It yields the protein CASSQGRTGGKTNTDTQYF. The genes are TRBV4-1 and TRBJ2-3, with TRBD1 identical over 10 bases. Germline values: CDR1 MGHRA, CDR2 YSYEKL. V lost 1 base and J lost 2; bases outside the gene matches: 12. CDR3 length: 19 residues.

The chain couples TRBV6-1 to TRBJ2-1; possibly TRBD2 for D (6 bases). The CDR3 sequence is 15 residues long. V lost 0 bases and J lost 7, with 13 bases in between. Germline V lookup: CDR1 MNHNS, CDR2 SASEGT. The CDR3 coding sequence is TGTGCCAGCAGTGAAGCATGGGGGGAGGTTAATGAGCAGTTCTTC. Translating gives CASSEAWGEVNEQFF.

The J gene is TRBJ2-1, the V gene TRBV25-1; 7 bases align to TRBD1. The germline V gene encodes CDR1 MGHDK and CDR2 SYGVNS. With V trimmed by 6 bases and J by 3 bases, 5 bases remained unmatched. The CDR3 loop spans 14 amino acids. CDR3 sequence (DNA): TGTGCCAGCAGCCGGGACAGAAACTACAATGAGCAGTTCTTC. Translated, it gives CASSRDRNYNEQFF.

The rearrangement joins TRBV4-2 to TRBJ2-2; 8 bases line up with TRBD2. CDR3 size: 16 residues. Germline V gene sequence: CDR1 LGHNA, CDR2 YNFKEQ. The J segment lost 3 bases and the V segment lost 4 bases, leaving 7 bases of the junction unmatched. CDR3 sequence: CASSPLWREDTGELFF. CDR3 nucleotides: TGTGCCAGCAGCCCACTCTGGCGGGAGGACACCGGGGAGCTGTTTTTT.

Comments on this clone: It may be a read error: a sequence one base away is much more abundant. This sample also contains other DNA sequences that code for the same CDR3. The rearrangement links TRBV2 to TRBJ2-7; no definite D call. Trimming pared 5 bases from V and 0 bases from J, leaving 2 bases between. This CDR3 comprises 11 residues. Germline CDR1 and CDR2: SNHLY and FYNNEI. The CDR3: CASSSSYEQYF. The CDR3 region has the DNA TGTGCCAGCAGTTCCTCCTACGAGCAGTACTTC.

Note on this clone: This specimen includes other DNA sequences encoding the same CDR3. The chain recombines TRBV5-6 with TRBJ2-1; D not certain. Germline V gives CDR1 SGHDT, CDR2 YYEEEE. V lost 0 bases and J lost 3, with 4 bases in between. This CDR3 spans 13 amino acids. CDR3 nucleotides: TGTGCCAGCAGCTTGGACAGCTACAATGAGCAGTTCTTC. This codes for CASSLDSYNEQFF.

V gene TRBV7-8 combines with J gene TRBJ2-1, with 9 bases matching TRBD1. This CDR3 comprises 16 residues. From germline, CDR1 is SGHVS and CDR2 FQNEAQ. With V trimmed by 3 bases and J by 5 bases, 8 bases remained unmatched. Here the CDR3 reads CASSLSPGQGHNEQFF. The CDR3 bases are TGTGCCAGCAGCTTGAGTCCGGGACAGGGACACAATGAGCAGTTCTTC.

This clone occurred a few times. This chain links TRBV15 with TRBJ2-1, with 7 nucleotides matching TRBD2. V shed 0 bases, J shed 2 bases, and the junction held 7 bases outside the gene matches. CDR3 length: 17 amino acids. CDR1 is LNHNV, CDR2 YYDKDF, per germline (reference sequence). The CDR3 loop is CATSRDGASGAYNEQFF. In DNA, the CDR3 is TGTGCCACCAGCAGAGATGGGGCTAGCGGAGCCTACAATGAGCAGTTCTTC.

CDR3 residues: CAAGLADYEQYF. The CDR3 DNA reads as TGTGCAGCGGGACTAGCGGACTACGAGCAGTACTTC. This rearrangement joins TRBV27 to TRBJ2-7; 11 nucleotides align to TRBD2. This CDR3 spans 12 amino acids. Germline values: CDR1 MNHEY, CDR2 SMNVEV (reference sequence).

The J gene is TRBJ2-7, the V gene TRBV25-1; the match to TRBD1 covers 8 bases. This CDR3 comprises 14 residues. Germline lookup yields CDR1 MGHDK and CDR2 SYGVNS. The V segment lost 6 bases and the J segment 5 bases; nucleotides outside the gene matches: 9. The CDR3 region has the DNA TGTGCCAGCAGAGGACAGGGTTTTTTCCACGAGCAGTACTTC. Translation: CASRGQGFFHEQYF.

The chain employs TRBV7-2 and TRBJ2-5; no clear D. The V and J ends lost 5 bases and 2 bases respectively, with 15 bases between them. The CDR3 is 15 residues long. Germline V CDR1 and CDR2: SGHTA, FQGNSA. The DNA for the CDR3 is TGTGCCAGCAGCCCCAGCCCGTGGATGCAAGAGACCCAGTACTTC. As protein: CASSPSPWMQETQYF.

The chain joins TRBV7-9 to TRBJ2-5, with TRBD1 matching over 8 bases. The J segment lost 1 base and the V segment lost 2 bases, leaving 3 bases of the junction unmatched. The CDR3 extends over 15 amino acids. The germline V gene encodes CDR1 SEHNR and CDR2 FQNEAQ (reference sequence). DNA of the CDR3: TGTGCCAGCAGCTTAAGGACAGGGTTCCAAGAGACCCAGTACTTC. Translated: CASSLRTGFQETQYF.

This sequence joins TRBV9 and TRBJ2-5; D is possibly TRBD1 (6 bases). CDR1 is SGDLS, CDR2 YYNGEE, per germline. The CDR3 has 15 amino acids. Deletions cut 1 base from V and 4 bases from J, with 14 bases between. The chain's CDR3 is CASSVRQGGRETQYF. DNA for the CDR3: TGTGCCAGCAGCGTACGGCAAGGGGGAAGAGAGACCCAGTACTTC.

The chain uses TRBV7-8 and TRBJ1-1; D is unclear. The germline gives CDR1 SGHVS, CDR2 FQNEAQ. V was shortened by 2 bases and J by 3 bases, with 4 bases between the two germline ends. The CDR3 consists of 12 residues. DNA of the CDR3: TGTGCCAGCAGCTTACCCGACACTGAAGCTTTCTTT. Amino acids: CASSLPDTEAFF.

The chain is built from TRBV21-1 and TRBJ2-2; the table's D call TRBD2 went unverified against the DNA. TRBV21-1 is described as a pseudogene. This CDR3 comprises 19 residues. CDR3 nucleotides: TGTGCCAGCAGCAAAGTCCAAAGCGGTCTAGCCGCGAACACCGGGGAGCTGTTTTTT. This translates into CASSKVQSGLAANTGELFF.

V is TRBV4-3 and J is TRBJ2-1; D is undetermined. Germline-derived CDR1 and CDR2 are LGHNA and YSLEER. This CDR3 is 14 amino acids long. V was pared by 1 base and J by 3 bases, with 7 bases between. Written as DNA, the CDR3 is TGCGCCAGCAGCCAAGTGCCGGGCTACAATGAGCAGTTCTTC. Encoded protein: CASSQVPGYNEQFF.

This clone was picked up a small number of times. This chain uses TRBV28 with TRBJ1-5; no clear D. The V end was cut by 6 bases, the J end by 2 bases, with 11 bases between. Germline CDR1 reads MDHEN; CDR2 reads SYDVKM. There are 14 residues in the CDR3. The chain's CDR3 is CASRGGWGNQPQHF. The DNA for the CDR3 is TGTGCCAGCAGGGGAGGGTGGGGCAATCAGCCCCAGCATTTT.

In its sample, this clone was seen a few times. This chain links TRBV7-9 with TRBJ2-3; either TRBD1 or TRBD2 may supply D (5 bases each). The CDR3 extends over 14 amino acids. The germline CDR1 and CDR2 sequences are SEHNR and FQNEAQ (reference sequence). Between the trimmed V and J ends, which lost 3 bases and 3 bases, there was a span of 10 bases. CDR3 sequence (DNA): TGTGCCAGCAGCTTCCCCGGGGCAACAGATACGCAGTATTTT. It encodes CASSFPGATDTQYF.

The genes are TRBV7-9 and TRBJ2-7; TRBD1 aligns across 11 bases. The CDR3 is 17 residues long. Trimming took 3 bases from V and 2 from J; bases not matched to a gene: 9. Germline V gene data show CDR1 as SEHNR and CDR2 as FQNEAQ (reference sequence). The CDR3 protein is CASSFPRSGQGAYEQYF. The DNA for the CDR3 is TGTGCCAGCAGCTTTCCCCGTTCGGGACAGGGGGCCTACGAGCAGTACTTC.